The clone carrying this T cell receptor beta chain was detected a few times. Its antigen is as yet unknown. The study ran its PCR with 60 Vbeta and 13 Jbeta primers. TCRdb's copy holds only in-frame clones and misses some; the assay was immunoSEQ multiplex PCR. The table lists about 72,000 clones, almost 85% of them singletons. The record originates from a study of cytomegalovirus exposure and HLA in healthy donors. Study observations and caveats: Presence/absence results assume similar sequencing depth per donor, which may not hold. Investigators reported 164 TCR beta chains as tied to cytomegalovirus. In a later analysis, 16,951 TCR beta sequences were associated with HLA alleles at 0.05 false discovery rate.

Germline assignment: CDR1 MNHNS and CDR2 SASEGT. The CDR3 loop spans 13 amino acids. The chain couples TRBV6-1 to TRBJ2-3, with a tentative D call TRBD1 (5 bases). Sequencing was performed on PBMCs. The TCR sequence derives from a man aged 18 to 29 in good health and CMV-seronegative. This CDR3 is CTLGAGNTDTQYF. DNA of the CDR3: TGTACACTGGGTGCAGGGAACACAGATACGCAGTATTTT.